The next 5 T cell receptor beta chains were all read from a single sample in a study of human T cells and chemical hapten exposure. Sample time point: pre-sensitization, week 0. Indicated treatment: therapeutic diphenylcyclopropenone sensitization with weekly scalp DPC. Via MiXCR, TCRdb re-called the RACE reads, giving one row per CDR3 protein. Of 300,000 to 450,000 distinct CDR3 sequences in the sample, 5% to 6.5% were seen once. The sequencing here drew on whole blood, taken in connection with sensitization to the hapten diphenylcyclopropenone (DPC). The source of these receptors is a woman between 45 and 65 years old with alopecia areata. Some clones in this sample may be carry-over from other donors' samples.

This clonotype was observed at least ten times. The chain employs TRBV12-3 or TRBV12-4 and TRBJ2-3; unclear D gene. CDR3 size: 11 residues. V shed 8 bases and J shed 6 bases, with 9 bases lying between them. The CDR3 sequence is CASGRIDTQYF. CDR3 nucleotide sequence: TGTGCCAGCGGACGGATCGATACGCAGTATTTT.

This clonotype was seen more than once but under ten times. The chain is built from TRBV11-2 and TRBJ1-6, with a possible D match to TRBD1 (6 bases). V was trimmed by 4 bases and J by 8 bases, leaving 12 bases between them. The germline CDR1 and CDR2 sequences are SGHAT and FQNNGV. The length of the CDR3 is 14 residues. The CDR3 protein is CASSWGGVDSPLHF. In DNA, the CDR3 is TGTGCCAGCAGCTGGGGGGGCGTCGATTCACCCCTCCACTTT.

Many counts were recorded for this clonotype. The rearrangement links TRBV12-3 or TRBV12-4 to TRBJ2-7; 7 positions agree with TRBD2. This CDR3 has 14 amino acids. Germline trimming cut 3 bases from V and 0 bases from J; bases unmatched to any gene: 2. The CDR3 is CASSFTSVSYEQYF. Written as DNA, the CDR3 is TGTGCCAGCAGTTTCACTAGCGTCTCCTACGAGCAGTACTTC.

In this sample, this clonotype turned up many times. The rearrangement links TRBV15 to TRBJ2-7; D is possibly TRBD2 (6 bases). Germline V lookup: CDR1 LNHNV, CDR2 YYDKDF (reference sequence). The CDR3 sequence is 16 residues long. V lost 3 bases and J lost 2, with 17 bases in between. CDR3: CATSRTAGFEAYEQYF. CDR3 in DNA: TGTGCCACCAGCAGGACCGCGGGATTTGAAGCCTACGAGCAGTACTTC.

This clonotype has just a few counts. This chain joins TRBV4-2 and TRBJ2-3; no clear D. CDR1 is LGHNA, CDR2 YNFKEQ, per germline. The CDR3 length is 15 residues. V dropped 0 bases and J dropped 6 bases, with 13 bases sitting between them. The DNA of the CDR3 is TGTGCCAGCAGCCAAGAATATTCAGTGGCGGATACGCAGTATTTT. This gives the protein CASSQEYSVADTQYF.